This is a list of T cell receptor beta chains from one sample in a study of T cells after yellow fever vaccination. A single record per CDR3 protein comes from TCRdb applying MiXCR to the 5' RACE reads. The table has 450,000 to 550,000 distinct CDR3 sequences, just over 20% seen once. This specimen was PBMCs, taken more than 20 days after the first yellow fever vaccination. The receptors were sampled from a young man who received the YFV17D yellow fever vaccine. The CDR3 runs from the conserved cysteine through the conserved F or W.

V gene	CDR3 protein
TRBV4-1	CASSHSGLGTEAFF
TRBV4-1	CASSRTQNNYGYTF
TRBV3-1	CASSQGIWATTAKNIQYF
TRBV6-5	CASSYQGSGTEAFF
TRBV18	CASSPPKGEQFF
TRBV5-4	CASSSPGRYEQYF
TRBV5-1	CASSEPSGGNEQFF
TRBV20-1	CSALPGTSGGWGTDTQYF
TRBV6-6	CASSYLAQPQHF
TRBV30	CAWSRAPGELFF
TRBV4-1	CASSQARDSDLFF
TRBV9	CASSVGQSNTQYF
TRBV5-1	CASSPGQPFSQETQYF
TRBV6-1	CASRLEGNQPQHF
TRBV6-5	CASSYSTSGLETQYF
TRBV12-3/TRBV12-4	CASSPGQVNYGYTF
TRBV15	CATSPRSPDTQYF
TRBV10-3	CAIGLTGGELFF
TRBV12-3/TRBV12-4	CASSFASAEKLFF
TRBV7-3	CASSSSGNSLTEAFF
TRBV7-9	CASSPPSGLNTGELFF
TRBV5-1	CASSASTDMNTEAFF
TRBV10-3	CAISENNYGYTF
TRBV6-5	CASSFSGTGLTF
TRBV7-9	CASSPGHWDQPQHF
TRBV5-6	CASSLGAHSGGLRDTQYF
TRBV30	CAWSLTAGIPGNEQFF
TRBV4-2	CASSYNERDTGTDTQYF
TRBV5-1	CASSFGVGESSYNEQFF
TRBV5-6	CASALSAKNIQYF
TRBV5-1	CASSSERGFQETQYF
TRBV7-2	CASSYVTGGDGYTF
TRBV2	CASSPNEKVTGAFF
TRBV9	CASSVGRVYQETQYF
TRBV9	CASSARLAGNSYNEQFF
TRBV18	CASHPDRTDTQYF
TRBV11-1	CASSSSTRGLAGLGGTQYF
TRBV5-5	CASSSRALNTEAFF
TRBV6-2/TRBV6-3	CASSPGRARTLHF
TRBV4-2	CASSQVLRVTGELFF
TRBV20-1	CSARGRGHETQYF
TRBV2	CASRSVDGNQPQHF
TRBV11-2	CASSLAGGQKTQYF
TRBV4-3	CASSQEREATSTDTQYF
TRBV5-1	CASSLYGRRETQYF
TRBV11-2	CASSLVPFETGELFF